This is a list of T cell receptor beta chains from one sample in a study of cytomegalovirus exposure and HLA in healthy donors. Here immunoSEQ multiplex PCR was the method, and the copy in TCRdb shows in-frame clones only, minus some. The table has fewer than 300,000 clones, around nine tenths seen once. The specimen sequenced was PBMCs. The receptors stem from a woman younger than 35 in good health and CMV-seronegative. Each CDR3 is given with its conserved first and last residue. Each record gives: clone size, J gene, D gene, V gene, CDR3 DNA, CDR3 protein. The D gene is left open where the match is weak. A clone size is listed for some rows: how often the clone was seen (once, few, many), or a class if it is expanded.

clone size: .; J gene: TRBJ2-5; D gene: .; V gene: TRBV11-2; CDR3 DNA: TGTGCCAGCAGCGGGTTCTGGGAGGCCGATAAAGAGACCCAGTACTTC; CDR3 protein: CASSGFWEADKETQYF
clone size: many; J gene: TRBJ2-7; D gene: TRBD2; V gene: TRBV6-5; CDR3 DNA: TGTGCCAGCAGTTACCTCCTAGGGACTAGTCTCGAGCAGTACTTC; CDR3 protein: CASSYLLGTSLEQYF
clone size: .; J gene: TRBJ2-7; D gene: .; V gene: TRBV10-3; CDR3 DNA: TGTGCCATCAGTGAGGCACCAGGGGTCCCCTACGAGCAGTACTTC; CDR3 protein: CAISEAPGVPYEQYF
clone size: .; J gene: TRBJ1-5; D gene: .; V gene: TRBV23-1; CDR3 DNA: TGCGCCAGCAGTCAGAAACAGGTTTATTTCGAGCCCCAGCATTTT; CDR3 protein: CASSQKQVYFEPQHF
clone size: few; J gene: TRBJ2-5; D gene: .; V gene: TRBV11-1; CDR3 DNA: TGTGCCAGCAGCTCCGGGACACTCAACCAAGAGACCCAGTACTTC; CDR3 protein: CASSSGTLNQETQYF
clone size: .; J gene: TRBJ2-5; D gene: TRBD2; V gene: TRBV28; CDR3 DNA: TGTGCCAGCAGGAGAAGGACTAGCGGGAGAATGCCAGAGACCCAGTACTTC; CDR3 protein: CASRRRTSGRMPETQYF
clone size: .; J gene: TRBJ2-3; D gene: .; V gene: TRBV28; CDR3 DNA: TGTGCCAGCACCCCTGGTGGGACTGGCACAGATACGCAGTATTTT; CDR3 protein: CASTPGGTGTDTQYF
clone size: .; J gene: TRBJ1-1; D gene: .; V gene: TRBV7-2; CDR3 DNA: TGTGCCAGCAGCTTATCGGGAACTGAAGCTTTCTTT; CDR3 protein: CASSLSGTEAFF
clone size: .; J gene: TRBJ2-1; D gene: TRBD2; V gene: TRBV6-8; CDR3 DNA: TGTGCCAGCAGTCCCCCCGGACTAGCGGGGGCAAACTCCTACAATGAGCAGTTCTTC; CDR3 protein: CASSPPGLAGANSYNEQFF
clone size: .; J gene: TRBJ2-1; D gene: .; V gene: TRBV6-5; CDR3 DNA: TGTGCCAGCAGTCGAGGGACATCAGAGCAGTTCTTC; CDR3 protein: CASSRGTSEQFF
clone size: few; J gene: TRBJ1-5; D gene: .; V gene: TRBV28; CDR3 DNA: TGTGCCAGCAGGACCTTCGATTGGAGCGGACAGCCCCAGCATTTT; CDR3 protein: CASRTFDWSGQPQHF
clone size: .; J gene: TRBJ1-2; D gene: .; V gene: TRBV5-5; CDR3 DNA: TGTGCCAGCAGCTTTGGAGACCGAGCTAACTATGGCTACACCTTC; CDR3 protein: CASSFGDRANYGYTF
clone size: .; J gene: TRBJ1-2; D gene: .; V gene: TRBV28; CDR3 DNA: TGTGCCAGCAGTTCGCTAGACCGCTATGGCTACACCTTC; CDR3 protein: CASSSLDRYGYTF
clone size: .; J gene: TRBJ2-6; D gene: .; V gene: TRBV5-1; CDR3 DNA: TGCGCCAGCAGCTTGGCCAGATCTGGGGCCAACGTCCTGACTTTC; CDR3 protein: CASSLARSGANVLTF
clone size: .; J gene: TRBJ2-5; D gene: TRBD1; V gene: TRBV5-1; CDR3 DNA: TGCGCCAGCAGCCCGCCTCCTACAGGGGGCTGGGGAGAGACCCAGTACTTC; CDR3 protein: CASSPPPTGGWGETQYF
clone size: .; J gene: TRBJ2-2; D gene: TRBD1; V gene: TRBV9; CDR3 DNA: TGTGCCAGCAGCTTTACCGGGACAGGGGGCTCCGGGGAGCTGTTTTTT; CDR3 protein: CASSFTGTGGSGELFF
clone size: .; J gene: TRBJ2-7; D gene: .; V gene: TRBV2; CDR3 DNA: TGTGCCAGCAGTAGTTGGGGAGCCTCCTACGAGCAGTACTTC; CDR3 protein: CASSSWGASYEQYF
clone size: .; J gene: TRBJ2-3; D gene: TRBD2; V gene: TRBV27; CDR3 DNA: TGTGCCAGCAGTTTCAGGCCCTGGACTAGCGGGAACACAGATACGCAGTATTTT; CDR3 protein: CASSFRPWTSGNTDTQYF
clone size: .; J gene: TRBJ1-2; D gene: .; V gene: TRBV5-4; CDR3 DNA: TGTGCCAGCAGCGTTGGGGGGGATCATGGCTACACCTTC; CDR3 protein: CASSVGGDHGYTF
clone size: .; J gene: TRBJ2-2; D gene: .; V gene: TRBV9; CDR3 DNA: TGTGCCAGCAGCGTAGATGGGGGGAGCACCGGGGAGCTGTTTTTT; CDR3 protein: CASSVDGGSTGELFF
clone size: .; J gene: TRBJ1-2; D gene: .; V gene: TRBV14; CDR3 DNA: TGTGCCAGCAGCCACCGAGGACGGGAAAACTATGGCTACACCTTC; CDR3 protein: CASSHRGRENYGYTF
clone size: .; J gene: TRBJ1-2; D gene: .; V gene: TRBV6-5; CDR3 DNA: TGTGCCAGCAGTTACTCCGCGGGGCAGGGCTACACCTTC; CDR3 protein: CASSYSAGQGYTF
clone size: once; J gene: TRBJ2-7; D gene: TRBD1; V gene: TRBV5-1; CDR3 DNA: TGCGCCAGCAGCCGGCAGGGGGCCTCCTACGAGCAGTACTTC; CDR3 protein: CASSRQGASYEQYF
clone size: once; J gene: TRBJ1-1; D gene: .; V gene: TRBV9; CDR3 DNA: TGTGCCAGCAGCGTAGGGCAATTGAACACTGAAGCTTTCTTT; CDR3 protein: CASSVGQLNTEAFF
clone size: .; J gene: TRBJ2-1; D gene: .; V gene: TRBV18; CDR3 DNA: TGTGCCAGCTCACCATCTCTGCCGGAGGCCTACAATGAGCAGTTCTTC; CDR3 protein: CASSPSLPEAYNEQFF
clone size: .; J gene: TRBJ2-7; D gene: TRBD1; V gene: TRBV28; CDR3 DNA: TGTGCCAGCAATCTACAGGGGGCCCCCTACGAGCAGTACTTC; CDR3 protein: CASNLQGAPYEQYF
clone size: .; J gene: TRBJ1-2; D gene: TRBD1; V gene: TRBV5-1; CDR3 DNA: TGCGCCAGCAGCTTCGGGACAGGGAGCAATGGCTATGGCTACACCTTC; CDR3 protein: CASSFGTGSNGYGYTF
clone size: .; J gene: TRBJ2-3; D gene: TRBD1; V gene: TRBV27; CDR3 DNA: TGTGCCAGCAGTTTTGACAGGGGGACAGATACGCAGTATTTT; CDR3 protein: CASSFDRGTDTQYF
clone size: .; J gene: TRBJ1-1; D gene: .; V gene: TRBV28; CDR3 DNA: TGTGCCAGCAGCACTCGACAGAACACTGAAGCTTTCTTT; CDR3 protein: CASSTRQNTEAFF